These T cell receptor beta chains were read from a single sample in a study of OX40 agonist ivuxolimab in advanced cancers. Here immunoSEQ multiplex PCR was the method, and the copy in TCRdb shows in-frame clones only, minus some. Counted here are tens of thousands of clones, about four fifths occurring once; the ten biggest clones make up 26%. The source was CD4+ or CD8+ T cells sorted from blood, collected in a trial of the OX40 agonist ivuxolimab. The receptors shown here come from an adult with an advanced solid tumor such as melanoma, head and neck, liver or kidney cancer. Each CDR3 is given with its conserved first and last residue. A D gene is named only where the DNA matches it firmly. The size field is filled for only some rows; it gives once, few, many or a size class.

v_gene	j_gene	abundance	d_gene	CDR3aa	CDR3nt
TRBV19	TRBJ1-1	.	.	CASSLGAMNTEAFF	TGTGCCAGTAGTCTGGGGGCCATGAACACTGAAGCTTTCTTT
TRBV28	TRBJ1-6	few	.	CASSLDGGSPLHF	TGTGCCAGCAGTCTGGATGGAGGTTCACCCCTCCACTTT
TRBV10-3	TRBJ1-3	.	.	CAISEVGGSAGNTIYF	TGTGCCATCAGTGAAGTAGGGGGGTCCGCTGGAAACACCATATATTTT
TRBV5-1	TRBJ2-3	.	TRBD2	CASSSTSGNFADTQYF	TGCGCCAGCAGCTCGACTAGCGGGAATTTTGCAGATACGCAGTATTTT
TRBV5-1	TRBJ1-1	.	.	CASSWEGIDTEAFF	TGCGCCAGCAGCTGGGAGGGGATTGACACTGAAGCTTTCTTT
TRBV19	TRBJ2-1	.	.	CASSIIGYEQFF	TGTGCCAGTAGTATAATTGGGTATGAGCAGTTCTTC
TRBV29-1	TRBJ2-7	.	TRBD2	CSVEVRTSGRYEQYF	TGCAGCGTTGAAGTAAGGACTAGCGGGAGGTACGAGCAGTACTTC
TRBV2	TRBJ2-1	.	.	CASRGGVGGGQFF	TGTGCCAGCAGGGGGGGCGTGGGGGGCGGGCAGTTCTTC
TRBV5-1	TRBJ2-7	.	.	CASSFGTPTYEQYF	TGCGCCAGCAGCTTCGGGACACCTACTTACGAGCAGTACTTC
TRBV2	TRBJ1-2	few	.	CASSEVTPSHGYTF	TGTGCCAGCAGTGAAGTTACCCCGAGCCATGGCTACACCTTC
TRBV28	TRBJ2-5	.	.	CASSLLRGAQRETQYF	TGTGCCAGCAGTTTATTAAGGGGCGCTCAGCGGGAGACCCAGTACTTC
TRBV7-8	TRBJ1-1	.	.	CASSFAYGTEAFF	TGTGCCAGCAGCTTTGCTTACGGCACTGAAGCTTTCTTT
TRBV4-3	TRBJ2-7	.	TRBD2	CASSQGASGDYEQYF	TGCGCCAGCAGCCAAGGGGCTAGCGGGGATTACGAGCAGTACTTC
TRBV27	TRBJ1-5	once	.	CASSLSGAQPQHF	TGTGCCAGCAGTTTATCAGGGGCTCAGCCCCAGCATTTT
TRBV4-1	TRBJ2-7	medium-sized	.	CASSQMRGGIYEQYF	TGCGCCAGCAGCCAAATGAGGGGGGGCATTTACGAGCAGTACTTC
TRBV7-6	TRBJ2-2	.	TRBD2	CASSLVVLAGGPTGELFF	TGTGCCAGCAGCTTAGTTGTGTTAGCGGGAGGGCCCACCGGGGAGCTGTTTTTT
TRBV11-2	TRBJ1-4	.	TRBD1	CASSLGHRGLSTNEKLFF	TGTGCCAGCAGCTTAGGGCACAGGGGGTTATCAACTAATGAAAAACTGTTTTTT
TRBV29-1	TRBJ1-1	.	.	CSVESVEITNTEAFF	TGCAGCGTTGAAAGTGTCGAGATTACGAACACTGAAGCTTTCTTT
TRBV19	TRBJ1-2	.	.	CASSLLLPTAYTF	TGTGCCAGTAGTCTTCTGCTTCCTACCGCATACACCTTC
TRBV25-1	TRBJ1-2	few	TRBD1	CASITGTGYDGYTF	TGTGCCAGCATTACCGGGACAGGGTACGATGGCTACACCTTC
TRBV4-1	TRBJ1-2	few	.	CASSQGGSGYGYTF	TGCGCCAGCAGCCAAGGCGGCAGCGGCTATGGCTACACCTTC
TRBV29-1	TRBJ2-1	once	.	CSVGDSYEQFF	TGCAGCGTTGGGGACTCGTATGAGCAGTTCTTC
TRBV10-3	TRBJ1-5	few	.	CAISGTGDSNQPQHF	TGTGCCATCAGTGGGACGGGGGATAGCAATCAGCCCCAGCATTTT
TRBV27	TRBJ2-2	.	.	CASSLGSPNTGELFF	TGTGCCAGCAGTTTGGGCTCACCGAACACCGGGGAGCTGTTTTTT
TRBV28	TRBJ1-5	.	.	CASSTPTYAGSNQPQHF	TGTGCCAGCAGTACACCGACGTACGCGGGGAGCAATCAGCCCCAGCATTTT
TRBV30	TRBJ1-5	few	.	CAWSSGKPQHF	TGTGCCTGGAGTTCAGGGAAGCCCCAGCATTTT
TRBV19	TRBJ1-1	.	.	CASCRGGFLNTEAFF	TGTGCCAGCTGCCGCGGAGGGTTCCTCAACACTGAAGCTTTCTTT
TRBV5-5	TRBJ1-2	.	.	CASSLESTGGSYGYTF	TGTGCCAGCAGCTTGGAATCTACCGGAGGATCCTATGGCTACACCTTC
TRBV19	TRBJ1-2	.	.	CASNQGFVGYTF	TGTGCCAGTAATCAGGGGTTTGTGGGCTACACCTTC
TRBV5-1	TRBJ1-1	.	TRBD1	CASSLATGGTEAFF	TGCGCCAGCAGCTTGGCCACAGGGGGCACTGAAGCTTTCTTT
TRBV28	TRBJ2-7	.	.	CASSPLGVGYYEQYF	TGTGCCAGCAGTCCCCTCGGGGTGGGGTACTACGAGCAGTACTTC
TRBV7-8	TRBJ1-6	.	.	CASRSSTASSYNSPLHF	TGTGCCAGCAGGTCTTCGACAGCTAGCTCCTATAATTCACCCCTCCACTTT
TRBV27	TRBJ2-2	.	.	CASSLTGPGELFF	TGTGCCAGCAGTTTAACAGGGCCCGGGGAGCTGTTTTTT
TRBV4-1	TRBJ1-1	.	.	CASSQDPMNTEAFF	TGCGCCAGCAGCCAAGATCCAATGAACACTGAAGCTTTCTTT
TRBV21-1	TRBJ1-1	few	.	CASRRGPERENTEAFF	TGTGCCAGCCGGAGGGGCCCGGAAAGGGAGAACACTGAAGCTTTCTTT
TRBV9	TRBJ2-7	once	.	CASSVDEGYEQYF	TGTGCCAGCAGCGTAGATGAGGGCTACGAGCAGTACTTC
TRBV11-1	TRBJ2-5	once	TRBD2	CASSDEREGQETQYF	TGTGCCAGCAGTGACGAGCGGGAGGGCCAGGAGACCCAGTACTTC
TRBV27	TRBJ2-3	.	.	CASSFLEGHADTQYF	TGTGCCAGCAGTTTTTTGGAGGGCCACGCAGATACGCAGTATTTT
TRBV7-9	TRBJ1-1	once	.	CASSFGRAMNTEAFF	TGTGCCAGCAGCTTCGGCAGGGCTATGAACACTGAAGCTTTCTTT
TRBV4-3	TRBJ2-7	.	TRBD2	CASSHASLAGGPYEQYF	TGCGCCAGCAGCCACGCGTCACTAGCGGGAGGCCCCTACGAGCAGTACTTC
TRBV19	TRBJ2-3	.	TRBD2	CASSLHGTSGSGTDTQYF	TGTGCCAGTAGTCTACACGGGACTAGCGGGAGCGGCACAGATACGCAGTATTTT
TRBV9	TRBJ2-3	.	.	CASSVSGTDTQYF	TGTGCCAGCAGCGTATCGGGGACAGATACGCAGTATTTT
TRBV30	TRBJ1-2	.	.	CAWDPTGLANYGYTF	TGTGCCTGGGACCCCACAGGGTTAGCTAACTATGGCTACACCTTC
TRBV14	TRBJ1-3	.	.	CASSQDLRGPWSGNTIYF	TGTGCCAGCAGCCAAGATCTTAGGGGACCGTGGTCTGGAAACACCATATATTTT
TRBV11-3	TRBJ2-7	.	TRBD2	CASSPGRADEQYF	TGTGCCAGCAGCCCTGGGAGGGCCGACGAGCAGTACTTC